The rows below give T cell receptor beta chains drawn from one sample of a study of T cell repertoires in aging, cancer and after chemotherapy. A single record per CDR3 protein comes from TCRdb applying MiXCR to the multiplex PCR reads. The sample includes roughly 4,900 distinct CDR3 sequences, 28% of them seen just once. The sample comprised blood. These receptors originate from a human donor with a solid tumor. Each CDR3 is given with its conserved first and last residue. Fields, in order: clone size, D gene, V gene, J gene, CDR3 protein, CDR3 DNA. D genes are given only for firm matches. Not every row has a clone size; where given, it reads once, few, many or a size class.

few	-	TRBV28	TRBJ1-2	CASTAGNLYGYTF	TGTGCCAGCACTGCTGGAAATCTCTATGGCTACACCTTC
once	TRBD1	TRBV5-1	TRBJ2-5	CASSGTGTPQETQYF	TGCGCCAGCAGCGGGACAGGGACGCCCCAAGAGACCCAGTACTTC
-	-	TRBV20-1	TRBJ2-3	CSATSGSGPTDTQYF	TGCAGTGCCACCTCCGGCAGCGGCCCCACAGATACGCAGTATTTT
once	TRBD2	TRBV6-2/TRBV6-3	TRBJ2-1	CASRTGTSGDNEQFF	TGTGCCAGCAGGACCGGGACTAGCGGAGACAATGAGCAGTTCTTC
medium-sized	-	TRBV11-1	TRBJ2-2	CASSSPHPVLHYNTGELFF	TGTGCCAGCAGCTCCCCTCATCCGGTCTTACATTATAACACCGGGGAGCTGTTTTTT
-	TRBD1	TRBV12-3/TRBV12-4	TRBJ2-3	CASSNTWEDRETDTQYF	TGTGCCAGCAGTAATACTTGGGAGGACAGGGAGACAGATACGCAGTATTTT
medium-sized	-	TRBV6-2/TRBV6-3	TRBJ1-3	CASSYGVSYSGNTIYF	TGTGCCAGCAGTTACGGGGTCAGCTACTCTGGAAACACCATATATTTT
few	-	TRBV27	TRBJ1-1	CASSFWAGTSNTEAFF	TGTGCCAGCAGTTTTTGGGCAGGGACATCGAACACTGAAGCTTTCTTT
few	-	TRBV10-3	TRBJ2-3	CAISPTTGNTDTQYF	TGTGCCATCAGTCCAACGACGGGGAACACAGATACGCAGTATTTT
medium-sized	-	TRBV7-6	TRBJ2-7	CASSLAREQSEQYF	TGTGCCAGCAGCTTAGCCAGGGAACAGTCCGAGCAGTACTTC
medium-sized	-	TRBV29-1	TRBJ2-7	CSVAVQGRFYEQYF	TGCAGCGTTGCAGTTCAGGGCCGTTTCTACGAGCAGTACTTC
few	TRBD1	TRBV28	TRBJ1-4	CASSSGTVREKLFF	TGTGCCAGCAGTTCAGGGACAGTTCGTGAAAAACTGTTTTTT
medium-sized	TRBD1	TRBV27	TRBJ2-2	CASSLIGGDGAGELFF	TGTGCCAGCAGTTTGATAGGGGGCGATGGGGCCGGGGAGCTGTTTTTT
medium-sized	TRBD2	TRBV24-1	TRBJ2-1	CATSDGLAGGYEQFF	TGTGCCACCAGTGACGGACTAGCGGGAGGTTATGAGCAGTTCTTC
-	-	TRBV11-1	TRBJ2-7	CASSPFESYEQYF	TGTGCCAGCAGCCCCTTTGAGTCCTACGAGCAGTACTTC
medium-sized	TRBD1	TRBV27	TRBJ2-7	CASSPDRDRAYEQYF	TGTGCCAGCAGTCCGGACCGGGACAGGGCCTACGAGCAGTACTTC
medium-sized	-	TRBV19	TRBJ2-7	CASSPSTGVDEQYF	TGTGCCAGTAGTCCTTCGACAGGTGTTGACGAGCAGTACTTC
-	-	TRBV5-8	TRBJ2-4	CASSGQDSIQYF	TGTGCCAGCAGCGGCCAAGATAGCATTCAGTACTTC
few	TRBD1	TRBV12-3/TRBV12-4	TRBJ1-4	CASSGQGWTNEKLFF	TGTGCCAGCAGTGGACAGGGGTGGACTAATGAAAAACTGTTTTTT
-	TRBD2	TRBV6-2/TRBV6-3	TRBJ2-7	CASSYRGTSGYEQYF	TGTGCCAGCAGTTACCGCGGGACTAGCGGATACGAGCAGTACTTC
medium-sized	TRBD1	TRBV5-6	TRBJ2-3	CASSPYQGADTQYF	TGTGCCAGCAGCCCCTACCAGGGGGCAGATACGCAGTATTTT
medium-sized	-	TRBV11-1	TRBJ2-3	CASSEFPRTDTQYF	TGTGCCAGCAGCGAGTTCCCCCGCACAGATACGCAGTATTTT
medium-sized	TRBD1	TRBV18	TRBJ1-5	CASSPTRQGREPQHF	TGTGCCAGCTCACCAACGCGACAGGGGAGGGAGCCCCAGCATTTT
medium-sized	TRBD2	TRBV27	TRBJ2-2	CASSLVGVVAGDAGELFF	TGTGCCAGCAGTTTGGTCGGAGTGGTAGCGGGAGATGCCGGGGAGCTGTTTTTT
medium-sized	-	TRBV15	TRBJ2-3	CATSSGYREADSLTDTQYF	TGTGCCACCAGCAGCGGTTACAGGGAGGCGGACTCCCTCACAGATACGCAGTATTTT
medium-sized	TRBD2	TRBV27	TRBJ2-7	CASSFTSGSHYEQYF	TGTGCCAGCAGTTTTACTAGCGGGAGCCACTACGAGCAGTACTTC
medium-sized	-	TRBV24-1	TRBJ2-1	CATTDRSNEQFF	TGTGCCACCACGGATAGGAGCAATGAGCAGTTCTTC
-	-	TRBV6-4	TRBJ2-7	CASSDRGTAYEQYF	TGTGCCAGCAGTGACAGGGGGACGGCCTACGAGCAGTACTTC
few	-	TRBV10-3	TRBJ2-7	CAISDTGLYYEQYF	TGTGCCATCAGTGACACAGGACTATACTACGAGCAGTACTTC
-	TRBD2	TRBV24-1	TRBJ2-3	CATSGRGLDSTDTQYF	TGTGCCACCAGTGGTCGGGGACTAGACAGCACAGATACGCAGTATTTT
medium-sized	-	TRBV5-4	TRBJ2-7	CAGVFAGADEQYF	TGTGCCGGGGTATTTGCAGGGGCCGACGAGCAGTACTTC
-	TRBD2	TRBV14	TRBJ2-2	CASSQGSGWTGELFF	TGTGCCAGCAGCCAGGGTAGCGGGTGGACCGGGGAGCTGTTTTTT
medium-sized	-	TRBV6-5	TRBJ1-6	CASSRQSYNSPLHF	TGTGCCAGCAGCCGACAGTCCTATAATTCACCCCTCCACTTT
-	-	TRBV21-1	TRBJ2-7	CASSRGAELTYGQYF	TGTGCCAGCAGCAGAGGAGCGGAACTGACCTACGGGCAGTACTTC
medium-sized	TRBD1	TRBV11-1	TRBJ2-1	CASSLAGQGANEQFF	TGTGCCAGCAGCTTAGCTGGACAGGGGGCCAATGAGCAGTTCTTC
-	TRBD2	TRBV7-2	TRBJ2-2	CASSALAVNTGELFF	TGTGCCAGCAGTGCCCTAGCGGTCAACACCGGGGAGCTGTTTTTT
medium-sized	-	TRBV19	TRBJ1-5	CASTGSGRGNQPQHF	TGTGCCAGTACCGGATCAGGAAGGGGCAATCAGCCCCAGCATTTT
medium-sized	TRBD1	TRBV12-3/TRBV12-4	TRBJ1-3	CASSPQGGRGNTIYF	TGTGCCAGCAGCCCCCAGGGGGGACGTGGAAACACCATATATTTT
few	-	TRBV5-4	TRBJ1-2	CASSLGRVDGYTF	TGTGCCAGCAGCTTAGGCAGGGTTGATGGCTACACCTTC
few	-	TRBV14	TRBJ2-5	CASSPLRNQETQYF	TGTGCCAGCAGCCCATTGAGGAACCAAGAGACCCAGTACTTC
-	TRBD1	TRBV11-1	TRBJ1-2	CASSPDRAEYYGYTF	TGTGCCAGCAGCCCGGACAGGGCAGAGTACTATGGCTACACCTTC
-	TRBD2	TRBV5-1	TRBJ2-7	CASSFGLAGEYEQYF	TGCGCCAGCAGCTTTGGACTAGCGGGAGAATACGAGCAGTACTTC
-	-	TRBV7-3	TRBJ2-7	CASSLFREPCYEQYF	TGTGCCAGCAGCTTATTCAGGGAGCCCTGCTACGAGCAGTACTTC
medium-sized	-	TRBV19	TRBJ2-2	CASSPSWVANTGELFF	TGTGCCAGTAGTCCGTCTTGGGTGGCGAACACCGGGGAGCTGTTTTTT
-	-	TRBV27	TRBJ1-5	CASSPKFPQPQHF	TGTGCCAGCAGTCCTAAATTTCCCCAGCCCCAGCATTTT
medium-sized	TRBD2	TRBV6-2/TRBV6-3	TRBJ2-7	CASSYTPKLAGDYEQYF	TGTGCCAGCAGTTACACCCCCAAACTAGCGGGAGACTACGAGCAGTACTTC